A single T cell receptor (beta chain) is shown here with its context. This sample was included in a study of blood T cell repertoires in COVID-19. Study-wide context: Material from acute and convalescent COVID-19 was sourced from the United States, Italy and Spain.

Per the germline V gene, CDR1 is SGHKS and CDR2 is YYEKEE (reference sequence). The V end lost 0 bases, the J end lost 4 bases, and 13 bases lay between the germline ends. There are 15 residues in the CDR3. The authors' processing: Cell counts per sample came from amplifying reference gene primers. The data were produced by immunoSEQ multiplex PCR, yet TCRdb's version contains in-frame clones alone and is incomplete. From that table come the V and J calls and clone size; the DNA was used to work out D and trimming. The repertoire holds about 140,000 clones, about three quarters seen once, with under 6% in the top ten.

The sequenced sample was peripheral blood. J is TRBJ1-1 and V is TRBV5-5, with a weak D call TRBD1 (6 bases). The receptor comes from a woman older than 75 with active or convalescent COVID-19. CDR3 in DNA: TGTGCCAGCAGCTTGGAGGGGACATTAGGCACTGAAGCTTTCTTT. This codes for CASSLEGTLGTEAFF.